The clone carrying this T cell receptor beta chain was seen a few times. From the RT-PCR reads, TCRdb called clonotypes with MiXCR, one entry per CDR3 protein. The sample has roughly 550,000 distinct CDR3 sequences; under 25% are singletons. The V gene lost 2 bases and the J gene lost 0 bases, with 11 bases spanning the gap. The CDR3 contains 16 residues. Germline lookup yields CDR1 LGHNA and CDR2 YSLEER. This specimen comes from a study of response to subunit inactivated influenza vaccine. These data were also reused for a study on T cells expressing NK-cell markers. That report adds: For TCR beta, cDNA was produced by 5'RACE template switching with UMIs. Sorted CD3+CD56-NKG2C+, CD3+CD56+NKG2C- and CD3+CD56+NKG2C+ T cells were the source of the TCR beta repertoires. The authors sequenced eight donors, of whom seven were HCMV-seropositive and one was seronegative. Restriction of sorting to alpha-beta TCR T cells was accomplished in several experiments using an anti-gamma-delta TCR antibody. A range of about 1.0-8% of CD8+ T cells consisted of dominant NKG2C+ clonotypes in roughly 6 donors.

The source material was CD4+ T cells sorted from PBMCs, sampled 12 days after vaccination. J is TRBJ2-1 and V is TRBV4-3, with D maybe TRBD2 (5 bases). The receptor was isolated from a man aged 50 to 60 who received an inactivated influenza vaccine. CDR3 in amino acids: CASSQLHTSSYNEQFF. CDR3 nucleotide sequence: TGCGCCAGCAGCCAACTTCATACTAGCTCCTACAATGAGCAGTTCTTC.